The text below deals with one TCR beta chain. This clone was found once. Its recognized antigen is unknown. No base-level quality is on record; no much larger clone is a single base apart. The source of the sample is a study of blood T cell repertoires in COVID-19 (dated by TCRdb to 2020 to 2021). As for the study more broadly: Collaborator samples came from the United States, Italy and Spain and covered acute and convalescent phases of COVID-19. The material from the prospective study consisted of cDNA or gDNA derived from T cells, B-cell-depleted T cells, or PBMCs. Where HLA class I and class II types were available, the types were taken from metadata supplied by the sample provider, not from assay-based typing. The samples were drawn from two sources: the first 160 participants of the ongoing ImmuneRACE study, and 1,254 subjects contributed by 6 global collaborators. The dataset comprised deeply sampled blood TCRbeta repertoires from subjects exposed to, actively infected with, or recovered from COVID-19. The repertoires were made available in a free public database intended to serve as a resource for research on the immune response to SARS-CoV-2. The sample metadata nearly always contained a de-identified subject ID, COVID-19 status, age in years and sex.

The junction carries 11 bases between V and J, which are trimmed by 3 bases and 2 bases respectively. Counted from cysteine to phenylalanine, this CDR3 has 16 amino acids. Kept here is only the CDR3 DNA, which spans 48 bases and is read in frame from base 1. From the germline V gene, CDR1 is MDHEN and CDR2 is SYDVKM. What the study reported, not specific to this receptor: Clinical and demographic metadata were provided uncurated, with the amount varying by source and participant.

The immunoSEQ Assay, a bias-controlled multiplex PCR, was used to amplify TCRbeta CDR3 regions from genomic DNA. The paper's processing steps were these. Nucleated cell counts per sample were estimated from amplification of reference gene primers within the assay. Sequence reads were collapsed and filtered to measure the absolute abundance of every unique TCRbeta CDR3 rearrangement. Productive Simpson clonality was computed per sample as the square root of Simpson's diversity index over productive rearrangements. TCRdb obtained this table from immuneACCESS and retained in-frame rearrangements with V and J assigned. These tables miss some clones; where compared with another copy, unresolved V genes account for less than half of the shortfall, and the remainder is unexplained. V and J calls plus clone size are reproduced from that table; the DNA served to infer D and trimming. The sample data list nearly 300,000 clones, and nearly 90% of these were observed just once. Less than 3.5% of the sample rests with the top ten.

Participants in the prospective study were aged roughly 18 to 89 years, lived in under 30 United States geographic areas, and enrolled through a virtual design. In the prospective study, cohorts were assigned on the basis of participant-reported clinical history obtained from a screening survey and a study questionnaire. Exposed participants had been in contact, within 2 weeks of entering the study, with a person who had a PCR-confirmed or clinician-diagnosed case of COVID-19. In the prospective study, mobile phlebotomists collected whole blood, serum and a nasopharyngeal or oropharyngeal swab from each participant. Over an approximately 2-month period, participants in the prospective study had the option of providing additional blood draws and questionnaires. Before DNA extraction, blood samples from the prospective study were shipped at room temperature or frozen.

The receptor comes from a woman aged 45 to 65 who had been exposed to COVID-19. The sequenced material came from PBMCs or T cells enriched from blood (not recorded which). The V and J segments used are TRBV28 and TRBJ2-6; possibly the D gene is TRBD1, per 6 matching bases. CDR3 protein: CASSFGGFPGANVLTF. The nucleotide sequence reads TGTGCCAGCAGTTTTGGGGGCTTCCCTGGGGCCAACGTCCTGACTTTC.